A selection of T cell receptor beta chains follows, all from one sample in a study of cytomegalovirus exposure and HLA in healthy donors. Sequencing used immunoSEQ multiplex PCR; TCRdb keeps in-frame clones, though not all of them. Of 150,000 to 200,000 clones in the sample, around 90% were seen once. The sample was PBMCs. These receptors came from a woman under 30 in good health and CMV-seronegative. Both conserved end residues are part of each CDR3. Each record gives: J gene, D gene, V gene, clone size, CDR3 protein, CDR3 DNA. The D gene is left open where the match is weak. Size is omitted from some rows. Given values are once, few, many or a class for expanded clones.

TRBJ1-5,-,TRBV18,-,CASSPGQLSNQPQHF,TGTGCCAGCTCACCGGGGCAGCTTAGCAATCAGCCCCAGCATTTT
TRBJ2-1,-,TRBV4-1,-,CASSQDSAAGPFREQFF,TGCGCCAGCAGCCAAGATTCGGCGGCCGGTCCCTTCCGTGAGCAGTTCTTC
TRBJ1-5,-,TRBV6-5,few,CASSEGGGNQPQHF,TGTGCCAGCAGTGAAGGGGGTGGGAATCAGCCCCAGCATTTT
TRBJ2-3,TRBD1,TRBV7-7,-,CASSTGTGDGYTQYF,TGTGCTAGCAGCACCGGGACAGGGGACGGGTATACGCAGTATTTT
TRBJ2-1,-,TRBV5-4,-,CASSLARNIYNEQFF,TGTGCCAGCAGCTTGGCCCGAAACATATACAATGAGCAGTTCTTC
TRBJ2-7,TRBD2,TRBV7-9,-,CASSLDGGNYEQYF,TGTGCCAGCAGCTTAGACGGGGGGAATTACGAGCAGTACTTC
TRBJ2-7,-,TRBV11-3,once,CASSLGSSVFYEQYF,TGTGCCAGCAGCTTAGGTTCTAGCGTATTCTACGAGCAGTACTTC
TRBJ2-7,-,TRBV28,-,CASSLRQVTYEQYF,TGTGCCAGCAGTTTAAGGCAGGTGACCTACGAGCAGTACTTC
TRBJ2-7,TRBD2,TRBV5-1,-,CASSLGASGGHEQYF,TGCGCCAGCAGCTTGGGGGCTAGCGGGGGACACGAGCAGTACTTC
TRBJ1-1,TRBD1,TRBV16,-,CASSEGTGGLTEAFF,TGTGCCAGCAGCGAAGGGACAGGAGGGCTCACTGAAGCTTTCTTT
TRBJ2-1,TRBD1,TRBV7-2,-,CASSAKGQGASNEQFF,TGTGCCAGCAGCGCAAAGGGACAGGGGGCGAGTAATGAGCAGTTCTTC
TRBJ1-4,-,TRBV4-3,-,CASSQDPPTVNEKLFF,TGCGCCAGCAGCCAAGACCCGCCGACTGTGAATGAAAAACTGTTTTTT
TRBJ2-5,-,TRBV5-1,-,CASSPGSLWIQETQYF,TGCGCCAGCAGCCCCGGTAGCCTATGGATCCAAGAGACCCAGTACTTC
TRBJ2-1,-,TRBV30,-,CAREGGLGADVYNEQFF,TGTGCTCGAGAGGGGGGGTTAGGGGCGGACGTATACAATGAGCAGTTCTTC
TRBJ2-7,-,TRBV6-5,once,CASSLTGAGHEQYF,TGTGCCAGCAGCCTCACAGGGGCGGGGCACGAGCAGTACTTC
TRBJ2-7,-,TRBV4-2,-,CASSQDWGASSYEQYF,TGTGCCAGCAGCCAAGATTGGGGAGCGTCTTCCTACGAGCAGTACTTC
TRBJ2-5,-,TRBV7-3,-,CASSSRGTRQETQYF,TGTGCCAGCAGCTCAAGAGGTACGCGCCAAGAGACCCAGTACTTC
TRBJ2-7,-,TRBV23-1,-,CASSQVRVRYEQYF,TGCGCCAGCAGTCAGGTCAGGGTACGTTACGAGCAGTACTTC
TRBJ2-7,-,TRBV9,-,CASSAETGSREQYF,TGTGCCAGCAGCGCCGAAACAGGGTCGCGGGAGCAGTACTTC
TRBJ2-7,TRBD2,TRBV5-5,-,CASSLVLAGGSEQYF,TGTGCCAGCAGCTTGGTCCTAGCGGGAGGTAGCGAGCAGTACTTC
TRBJ2-7,TRBD1,TRBV30,-,CAWVDRNVAYEQYF,TGTGCCTGGGTGGACAGGAACGTCGCCTACGAGCAGTACTTC
TRBJ1-3,-,TRBV7-6,-,CASSQGNSGNTIYF,TGTGCCAGCAGTCAGGGCAACTCTGGAAACACCATATATTTT
TRBJ1-5,-,TRBV2,-,CASSDVGGHQPQHF,TGTGCCAGCAGTGACGTCGGGGGGCATCAGCCCCAGCATTTT
TRBJ2-5,-,TRBV6-6,-,CASSLPTSQETQYF,TGTGCCAGCAGTCTGCCGACTTCACAAGAGACCCAGTACTTC
TRBJ2-7,TRBD2,TRBV18,-,CASSPAGLAYEQYF,TGTGCCAGCTCTCCAGCGGGACTCGCCTACGAGCAGTACTTC
TRBJ1-2,-,TRBV7-2,once,CASSPFKGHYNYGYTF,TGTGCCAGCAGCCCGTTCAAGGGACATTATAACTATGGCTACACCTTC
TRBJ2-5,-,TRBV6-6,-,CASSVRSPQETQYF,TGTGCCAGCAGTGTTCGTAGCCCGCAAGAGACCCAGTACTTC
TRBJ2-1,TRBD1,TRBV11-3,once,CASSLEGGQGNEQFF,TGTGCCAGCAGCTTAGAGGGGGGACAGGGGAATGAGCAGTTCTTC
TRBJ1-5,-,TRBV11-2,-,CASPVGLEDSNQPQHF,TGTGCCAGCCCCGTCGGTCTAGAGGATAGCAATCAGCCCCAGCATTTT
TRBJ1-1,-,TRBV2,-,CASNQGRGTEAFF,TGTGCCAGCAACCAGGGGCGCGGCACTGAAGCTTTCTTT
TRBJ2-5,-,TRBV4-3,few,CASSHPGSETQYF,TGCGCCAGCAGCCATCCGGGATCGGAGACCCAGTACTTC
TRBJ2-5,-,TRBV6-5,-,CASSGTGYETQYF,TGTGCCAGCAGTGGCACAGGGTACGAGACCCAGTACTTC
TRBJ2-3,TRBD2,TRBV5-4,-,CASSLGKLAATDTQYF,TGTGCCAGCAGCTTGGGGAAACTAGCGGCCACAGATACGCAGTATTTT
TRBJ1-1,-,TRBV7-9,-,CASTSGGDGRNTEAFF,TGTGCCAGCACCTCTGGCGGTGACGGGAGGAACACTGAAGCTTTCTTT
TRBJ1-1,-,TRBV9,-,CASSSSSGVVNTEAFF,TGTGCCAGCAGCAGCAGTTCAGGCGTGGTGAACACTGAAGCTTTCTTT